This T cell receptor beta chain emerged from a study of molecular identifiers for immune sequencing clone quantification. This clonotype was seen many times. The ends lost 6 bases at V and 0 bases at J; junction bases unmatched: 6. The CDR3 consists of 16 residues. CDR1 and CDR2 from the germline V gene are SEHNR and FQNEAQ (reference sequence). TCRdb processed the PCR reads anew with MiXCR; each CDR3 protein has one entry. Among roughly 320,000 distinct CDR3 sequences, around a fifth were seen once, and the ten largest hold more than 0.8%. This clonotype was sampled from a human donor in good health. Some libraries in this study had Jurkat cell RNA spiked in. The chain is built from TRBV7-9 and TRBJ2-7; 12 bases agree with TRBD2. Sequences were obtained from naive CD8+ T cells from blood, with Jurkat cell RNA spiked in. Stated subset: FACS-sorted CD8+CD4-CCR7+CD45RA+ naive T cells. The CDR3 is CASSSGLAGSSYEQYF. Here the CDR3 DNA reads TGTGCCAGCAGTTCGGGACTAGCGGGTAGCTCCTACGAGCAGTACTTC.